This T cell receptor (beta chain) was sequenced in a study of blood T cell repertoires in COVID-19. Across the study: There were acute and convalescent COVID-19 samples, and they came from the United States, Italy and Spain. PBMCs, B-cell-depleted T cells, or T cells provided the cDNA or gDNA that made up the material.

Trimming cost V 1 base and J 6 bases; bases outside gene matches: 10. CDR1 is LGHNA, CDR2 YSLEER, per germline. This CDR3 has 17 residues. In the original analysis: Reference gene primer amplification in the assay estimated nucleated cell counts. Some clones are missing from TCRdb's copy, which holds only in-frame ones; the method was immunoSEQ multiplex PCR. The V and J calls and clone size are taken from that table; D and trimming were inferred from the DNA. The top ten hold about 5.4% of the sample, which has some 120,000 clones, 80% to 90% seen once. Specimen: peripheral blood. This receptor was identified in a man older than 75 with active or convalescent COVID-19. This rearrangement joins TRBV4-3 to TRBJ2-1, with 9 bases fitting TRBD1. The CDR3 protein is CASSQGFRTGEFNEQFF. The CDR3, as DNA: TGCGCCAGCAGCCAAGGATTTCGGACAGGGGAGTTCAATGAGCAGTTCTTC.